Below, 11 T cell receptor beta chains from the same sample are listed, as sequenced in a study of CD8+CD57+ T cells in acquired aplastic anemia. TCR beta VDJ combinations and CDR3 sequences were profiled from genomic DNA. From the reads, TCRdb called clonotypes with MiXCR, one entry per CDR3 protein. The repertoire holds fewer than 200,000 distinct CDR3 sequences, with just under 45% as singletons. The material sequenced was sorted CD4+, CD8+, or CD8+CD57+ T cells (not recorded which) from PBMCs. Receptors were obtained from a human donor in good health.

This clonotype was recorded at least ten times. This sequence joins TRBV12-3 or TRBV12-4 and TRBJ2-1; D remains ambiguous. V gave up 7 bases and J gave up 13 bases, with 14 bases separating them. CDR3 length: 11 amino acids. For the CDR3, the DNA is TGTGCCAGCAATAACCAGGTTTCTCAGTTCTTC. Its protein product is CASNNQVSQFF.

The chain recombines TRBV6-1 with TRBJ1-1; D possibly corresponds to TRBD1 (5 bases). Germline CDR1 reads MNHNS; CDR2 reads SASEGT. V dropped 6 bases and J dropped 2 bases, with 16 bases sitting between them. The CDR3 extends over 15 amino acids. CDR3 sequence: CASSTTGTANTEAFF. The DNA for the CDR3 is TGTGCCAGCAGCACCACCGGGACGGCAAACACTGAAGCTTTCTTT.

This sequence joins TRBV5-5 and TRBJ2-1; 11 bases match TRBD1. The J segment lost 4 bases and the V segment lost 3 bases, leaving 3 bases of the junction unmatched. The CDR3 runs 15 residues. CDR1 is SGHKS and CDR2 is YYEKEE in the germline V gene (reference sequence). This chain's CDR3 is CASSWGQGVYNEQFF. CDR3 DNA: TGTGCCAGCAGCTGGGGACAGGGGGTATACAATGAGCAGTTCTTC.

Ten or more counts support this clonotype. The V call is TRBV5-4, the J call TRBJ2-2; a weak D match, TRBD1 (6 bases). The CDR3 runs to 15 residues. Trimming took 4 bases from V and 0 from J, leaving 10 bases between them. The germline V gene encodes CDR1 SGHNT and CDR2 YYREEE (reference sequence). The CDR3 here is CASSRDTSNTGELFF. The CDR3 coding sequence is TGTGCCAGCAGCCGGGACACCTCGAACACCGGGGAGCTGTTTTTT.

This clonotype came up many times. The CDR3: CASSPGVWSNQPQHF. The CDR3 region has the DNA TGTGCCAGCAGTCCTGGTGTATGGAGCAATCAGCCCCAGCATTTT. This chain links TRBV7-2 with TRBJ1-5; D not certain. Germline V CDR1 and CDR2: SGHTA, FQGNSA. There are 15 residues in the CDR3. Trimming pared 6 bases from V and 1 base from J, leaving 13 bases between. The full variable domain, with the rest looked up from reference TRBV7-2 and TRBJ1-5, is GAGVSQSPSNKVTEKGKDVELRCDPISGHTALYWYRQSLGQGLEFLIYFQGNSAPDKSGLPSDRFSAERTGGSVSTLTIQRTQQEDSAVYLCASSPGVWSNQPQHFGDGTRLSIL.

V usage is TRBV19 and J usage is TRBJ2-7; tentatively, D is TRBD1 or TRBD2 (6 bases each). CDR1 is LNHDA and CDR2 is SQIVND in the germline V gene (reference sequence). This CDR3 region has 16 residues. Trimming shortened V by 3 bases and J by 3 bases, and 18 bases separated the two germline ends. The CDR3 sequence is CASSICLEGDCYEQYF. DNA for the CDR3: TGTGCCAGTAGTATTTGTCTGGAGGGGGATTGCTACGAGCAGTACTTC. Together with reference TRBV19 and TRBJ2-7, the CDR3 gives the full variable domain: DGGITQSPKYLFRKEGQNVTLSCEQNLNHDAMYWYRQDPGQGLRLIYYSQIVNDFQKGDIAEGYSVSREKKESFPLTVTSAQKNPTAFYLCASSICLEGDCYEQYFGPGTRLTVT.

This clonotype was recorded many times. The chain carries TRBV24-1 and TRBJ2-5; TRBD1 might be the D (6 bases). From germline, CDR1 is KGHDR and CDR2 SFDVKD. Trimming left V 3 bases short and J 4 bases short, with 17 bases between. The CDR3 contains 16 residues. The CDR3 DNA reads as TGTGCCACCAGTGATCGCCCGGGCCGAGGGGGAGAGACCCAGTACTTC. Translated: CATSDRPGRGGETQYF.

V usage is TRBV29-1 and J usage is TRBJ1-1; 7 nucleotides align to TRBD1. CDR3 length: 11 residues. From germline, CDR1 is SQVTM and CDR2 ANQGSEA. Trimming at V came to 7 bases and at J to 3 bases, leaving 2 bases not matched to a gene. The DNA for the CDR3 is TGCAGCGCCACAGGGGACACTGAAGCTTTCTTT. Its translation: CSATGDTEAFF.

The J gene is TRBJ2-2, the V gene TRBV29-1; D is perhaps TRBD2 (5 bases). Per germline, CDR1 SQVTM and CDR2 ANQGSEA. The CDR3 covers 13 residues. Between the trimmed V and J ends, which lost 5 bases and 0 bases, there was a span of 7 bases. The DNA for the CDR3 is TGCAGCGTTAGAGGGCCGAACACCGGGGAGCTGTTTTTT. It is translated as CSVRGPNTGELFF.

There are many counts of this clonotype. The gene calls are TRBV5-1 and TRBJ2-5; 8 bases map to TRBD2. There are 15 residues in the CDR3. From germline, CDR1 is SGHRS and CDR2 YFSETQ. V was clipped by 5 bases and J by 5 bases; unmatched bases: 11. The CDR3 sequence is CASRPGGKSGETQYF. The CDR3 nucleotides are TGCGCCAGCAGACCGGGGGGGAAGAGCGGGGAGACCCAGTACTTC.

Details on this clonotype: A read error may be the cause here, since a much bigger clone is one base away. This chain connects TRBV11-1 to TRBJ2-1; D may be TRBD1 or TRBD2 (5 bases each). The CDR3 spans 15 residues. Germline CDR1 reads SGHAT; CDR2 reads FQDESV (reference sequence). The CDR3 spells CASSLGDVATNERFF. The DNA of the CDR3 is TGTGCCAGCAGCTTAGGGGACGTCGCTACAAATGAGCGGTTCTTC. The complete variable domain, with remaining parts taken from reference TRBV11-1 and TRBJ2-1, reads EAEVAQSPRYKITEKSQAVAFWCDPISGHATLYWYRQILGQGPELLVQFQDESVVDDSQLPKDRFSAERLKGVDSTLKIQPAELGDSAMYLCASSLGDVATNERFFGPGTRLTVL.